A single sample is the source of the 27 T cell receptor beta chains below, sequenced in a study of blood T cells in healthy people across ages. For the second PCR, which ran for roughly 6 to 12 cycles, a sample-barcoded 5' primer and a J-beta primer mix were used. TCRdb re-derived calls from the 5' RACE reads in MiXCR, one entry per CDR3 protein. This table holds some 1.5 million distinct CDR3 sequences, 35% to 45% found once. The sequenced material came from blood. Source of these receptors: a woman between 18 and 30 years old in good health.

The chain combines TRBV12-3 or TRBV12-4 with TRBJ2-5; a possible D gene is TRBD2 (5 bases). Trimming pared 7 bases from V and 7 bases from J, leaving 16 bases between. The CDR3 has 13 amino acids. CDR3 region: CASTFGPGGTQYF. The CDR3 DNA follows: TGTGCCAGCACCTTCGGACCCGGAGGGACCCAGTACTTC.

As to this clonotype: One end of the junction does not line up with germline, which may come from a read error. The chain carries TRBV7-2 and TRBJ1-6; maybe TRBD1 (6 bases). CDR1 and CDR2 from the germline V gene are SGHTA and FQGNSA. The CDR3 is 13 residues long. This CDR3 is CASNLDGGSPPHF. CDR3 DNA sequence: TGTGCCAGCAACTTAGATGGGGGCTCACCCCCCCACTTT.

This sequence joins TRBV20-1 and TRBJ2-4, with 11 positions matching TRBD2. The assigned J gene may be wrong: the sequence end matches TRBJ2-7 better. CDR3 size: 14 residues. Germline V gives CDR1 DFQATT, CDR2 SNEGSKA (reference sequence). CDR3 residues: CSVPKTSGTYEQYF. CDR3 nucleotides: TGCAGTGTTCCGAAGACTAGCGGGACCTACGAGCAGTACTTC.

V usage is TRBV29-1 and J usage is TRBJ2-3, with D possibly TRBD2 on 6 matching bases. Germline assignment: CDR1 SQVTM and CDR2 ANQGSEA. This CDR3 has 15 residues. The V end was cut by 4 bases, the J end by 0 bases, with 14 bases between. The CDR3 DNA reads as TGCAGCGTTGGCATCGGCGGGGTGAGCACAGATACGCAGTATTTT. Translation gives CSVGIGGVSTDTQYF.

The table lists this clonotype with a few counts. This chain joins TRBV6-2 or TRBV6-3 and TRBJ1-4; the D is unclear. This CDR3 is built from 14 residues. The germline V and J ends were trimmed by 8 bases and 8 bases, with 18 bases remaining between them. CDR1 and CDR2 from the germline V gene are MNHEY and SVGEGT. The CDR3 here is CASHAATGLEKLFF. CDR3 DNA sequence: TGTGCCAGCCACGCCGCGACGGGGTTAGAAAAACTGTTTTTT.

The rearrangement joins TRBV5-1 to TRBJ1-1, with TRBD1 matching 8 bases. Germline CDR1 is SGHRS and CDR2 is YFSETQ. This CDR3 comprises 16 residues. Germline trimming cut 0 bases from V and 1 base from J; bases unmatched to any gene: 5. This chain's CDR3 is CASSLEGRGPNTEAFF. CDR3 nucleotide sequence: TGCGCCAGCAGCTTGGAGGGCAGGGGGCCGAACACTGAAGCTTTCTTT.

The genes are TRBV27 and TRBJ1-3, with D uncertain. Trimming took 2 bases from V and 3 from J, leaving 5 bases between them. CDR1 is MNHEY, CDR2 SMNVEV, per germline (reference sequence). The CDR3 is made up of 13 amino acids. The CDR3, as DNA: TGTGCCAGCAGTTTAAACGATGGAAACACCATATATTTT. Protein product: CASSLNDGNTIYF.

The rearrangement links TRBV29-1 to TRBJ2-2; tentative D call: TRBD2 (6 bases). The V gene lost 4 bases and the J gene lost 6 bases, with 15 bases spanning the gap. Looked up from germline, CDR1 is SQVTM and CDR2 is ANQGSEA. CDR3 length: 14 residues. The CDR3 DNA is TGCAGCGTTGTTCTCCCCAGGGAGGCCGGGGAGCTGTTTTTT. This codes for CSVVLPREAGELFF.

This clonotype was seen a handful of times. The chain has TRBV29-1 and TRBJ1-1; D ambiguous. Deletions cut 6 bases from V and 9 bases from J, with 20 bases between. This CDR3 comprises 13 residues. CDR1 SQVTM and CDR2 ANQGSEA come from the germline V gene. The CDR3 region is CSVQSKVLGKAFF. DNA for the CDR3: TGCAGCGTCCAAAGCAAGGTTCTGGGTAAAGCTTTCTTT.

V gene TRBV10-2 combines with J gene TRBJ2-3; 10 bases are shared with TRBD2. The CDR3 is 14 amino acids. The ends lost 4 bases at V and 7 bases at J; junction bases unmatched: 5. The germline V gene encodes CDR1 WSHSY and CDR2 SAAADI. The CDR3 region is CASSVSGGGNTQYF. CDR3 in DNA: TGCGCCAGCAGTGTCAGCGGGGGGGGGAATACGCAGTATTTT.

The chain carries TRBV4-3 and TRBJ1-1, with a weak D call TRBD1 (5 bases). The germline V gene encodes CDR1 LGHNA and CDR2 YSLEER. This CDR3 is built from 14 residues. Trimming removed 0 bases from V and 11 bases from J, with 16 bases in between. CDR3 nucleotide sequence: TGCGCCAGCAGCCAAGAGATAGGCACAGGTTGGGCTTTCTTT. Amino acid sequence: CASSQEIGTGWAFF.

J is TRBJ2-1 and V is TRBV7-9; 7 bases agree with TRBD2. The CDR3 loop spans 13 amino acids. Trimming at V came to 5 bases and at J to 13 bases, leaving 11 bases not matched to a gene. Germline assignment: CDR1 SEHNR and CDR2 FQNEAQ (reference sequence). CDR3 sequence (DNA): TGTGCCAGCAGCGCCCCGGGAGGAGAGACCCAGTTCTTC. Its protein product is CASSAPGGETQFF.

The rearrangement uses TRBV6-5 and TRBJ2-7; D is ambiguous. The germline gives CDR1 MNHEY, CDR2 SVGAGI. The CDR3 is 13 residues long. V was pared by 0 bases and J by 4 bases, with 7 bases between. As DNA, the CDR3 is TGTGCCAGCAGTTACTCGATGCGGTACGAGCAGTACTTC. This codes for CASSYSMRYEQYF.

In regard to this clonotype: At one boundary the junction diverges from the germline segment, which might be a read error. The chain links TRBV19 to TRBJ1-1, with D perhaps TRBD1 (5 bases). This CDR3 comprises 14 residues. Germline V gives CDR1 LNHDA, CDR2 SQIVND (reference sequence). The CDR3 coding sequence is TGTACCAGTAGTATACTGAACAGGTCGCCTGAAGCTTTCTTT. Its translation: CTSSILNRSPEAFF.

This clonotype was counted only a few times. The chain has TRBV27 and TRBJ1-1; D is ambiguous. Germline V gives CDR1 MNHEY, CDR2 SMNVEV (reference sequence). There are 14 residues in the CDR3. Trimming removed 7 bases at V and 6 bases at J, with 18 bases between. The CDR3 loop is CASTTSLGIPEAFF. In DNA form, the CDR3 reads TGTGCCAGCACCACCTCCTTGGGGATCCCTGAAGCTTTCTTT.

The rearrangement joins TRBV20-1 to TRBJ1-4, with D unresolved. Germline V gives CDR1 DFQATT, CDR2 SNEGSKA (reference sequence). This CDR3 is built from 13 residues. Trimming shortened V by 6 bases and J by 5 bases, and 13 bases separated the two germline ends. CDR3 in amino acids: CSAREAQNEKLFF. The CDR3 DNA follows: TGCAGTGCCCGAGAAGCCCAGAATGAAAAACTGTTTTTT.

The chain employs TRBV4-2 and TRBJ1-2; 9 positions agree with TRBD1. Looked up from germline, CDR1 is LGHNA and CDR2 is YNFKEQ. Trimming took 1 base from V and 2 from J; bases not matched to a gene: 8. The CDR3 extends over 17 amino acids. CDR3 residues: CASSQVRFGQGNYGYTF. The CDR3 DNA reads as TGTGCCAGCAGCCAAGTCAGATTCGGACAGGGGAACTATGGCTACACCTTC.

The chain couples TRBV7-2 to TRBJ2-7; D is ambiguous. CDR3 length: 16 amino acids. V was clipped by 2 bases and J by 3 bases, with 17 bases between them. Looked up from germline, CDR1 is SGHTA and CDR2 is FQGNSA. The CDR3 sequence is CASSLRFEDSGYEQYF. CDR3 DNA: TGTGCCAGCAGCTTAAGATTCGAGGATTCAGGCTACGAGCAGTACTTC.

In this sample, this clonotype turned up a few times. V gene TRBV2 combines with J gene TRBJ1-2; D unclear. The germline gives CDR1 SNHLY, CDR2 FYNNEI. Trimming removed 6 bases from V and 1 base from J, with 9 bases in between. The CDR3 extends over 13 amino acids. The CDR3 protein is CASSPRINYGYTF. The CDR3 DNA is TGTGCCAGCAGCCCTAGGATTAACTATGGCTACACCTTC.

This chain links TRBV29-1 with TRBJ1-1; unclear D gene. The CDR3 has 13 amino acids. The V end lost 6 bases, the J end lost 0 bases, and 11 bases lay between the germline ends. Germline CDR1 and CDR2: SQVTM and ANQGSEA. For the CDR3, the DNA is TGCAGCGTGACTCCAGACATGAACACTGAAGCTTTCTTT. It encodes CSVTPDMNTEAFF.

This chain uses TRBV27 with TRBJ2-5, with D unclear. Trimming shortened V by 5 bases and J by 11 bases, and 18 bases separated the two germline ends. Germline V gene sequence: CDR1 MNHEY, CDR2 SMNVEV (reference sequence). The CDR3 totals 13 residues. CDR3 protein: CASSALVVNEQYF. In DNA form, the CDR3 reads TGTGCCAGCAGTGCCCTAGTTGTCAATGAGCAGTACTTC.

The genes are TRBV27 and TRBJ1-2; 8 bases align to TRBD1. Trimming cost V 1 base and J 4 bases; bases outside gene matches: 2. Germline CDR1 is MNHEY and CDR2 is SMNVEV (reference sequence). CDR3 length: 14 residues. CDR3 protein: CASSLFGTGYGYTF. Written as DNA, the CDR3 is TGTGCCAGCAGTTTATTCGGGACAGGCTATGGCTACACCTTC.

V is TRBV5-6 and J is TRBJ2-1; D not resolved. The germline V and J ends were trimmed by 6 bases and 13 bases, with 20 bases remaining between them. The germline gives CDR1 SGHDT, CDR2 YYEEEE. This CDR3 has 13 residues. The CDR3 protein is CASIQSLPETQFF. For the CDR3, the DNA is TGTGCCAGCATCCAATCCCTCCCGGAGACCCAGTTCTTC.

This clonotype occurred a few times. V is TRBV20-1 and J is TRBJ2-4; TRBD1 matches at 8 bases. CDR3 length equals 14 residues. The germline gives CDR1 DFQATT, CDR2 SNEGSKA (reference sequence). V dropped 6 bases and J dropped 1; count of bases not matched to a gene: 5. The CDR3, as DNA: TGCAGTGCACCCCGACAGGGGGCCAAAAACATTCAGTACTTC. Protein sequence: CSAPRQGAKNIQYF.

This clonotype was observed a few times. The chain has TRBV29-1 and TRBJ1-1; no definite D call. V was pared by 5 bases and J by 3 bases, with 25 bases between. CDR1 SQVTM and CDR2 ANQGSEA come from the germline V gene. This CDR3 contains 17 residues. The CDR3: CSVTQKPSGGGDTEAFF. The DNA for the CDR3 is TGCAGCGTTACCCAAAAACCGAGCGGTGGTGGGGACACTGAAGCTTTCTTT.

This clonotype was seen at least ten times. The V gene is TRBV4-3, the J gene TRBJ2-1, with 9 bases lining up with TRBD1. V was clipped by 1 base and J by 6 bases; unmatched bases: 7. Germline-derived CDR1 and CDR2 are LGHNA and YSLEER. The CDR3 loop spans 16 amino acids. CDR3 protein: CASSQVWDRVFNEQFF. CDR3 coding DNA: TGCGCCAGCAGCCAAGTGTGGGACAGGGTATTCAATGAGCAGTTCTTC.

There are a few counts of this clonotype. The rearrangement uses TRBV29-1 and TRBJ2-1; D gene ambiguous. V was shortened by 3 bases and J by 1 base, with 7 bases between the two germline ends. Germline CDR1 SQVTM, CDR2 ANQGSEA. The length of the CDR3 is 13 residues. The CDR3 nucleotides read TGCAGCGTTGATATTCTTTCCTACAATGAGCAGTTCTTC. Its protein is CSVDILSYNEQFF.